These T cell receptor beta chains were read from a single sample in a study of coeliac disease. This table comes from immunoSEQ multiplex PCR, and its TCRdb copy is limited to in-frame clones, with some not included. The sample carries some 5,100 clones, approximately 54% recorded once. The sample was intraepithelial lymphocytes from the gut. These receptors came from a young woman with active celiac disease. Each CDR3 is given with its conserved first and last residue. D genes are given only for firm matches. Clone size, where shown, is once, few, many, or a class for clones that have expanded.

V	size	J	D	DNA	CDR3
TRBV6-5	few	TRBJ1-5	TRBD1	TGTGCCAGCAGTTTAGGGGGCATGAGCAATCAGCCCCAGCATTTT	CASSLGGMSNQPQHF
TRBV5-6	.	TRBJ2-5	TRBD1	TGTGCCAGCAGCAAAACCGGGACAGGGATTGAGACCCAGTACTTC	CASSKTGTGIETQYF
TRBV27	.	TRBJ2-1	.	TGTGCCAGCAGTTCCTGGGGGGGCCCGGGGAATGAGCAGTTCTTC	CASSSWGGPGNEQFF
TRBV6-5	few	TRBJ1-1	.	TGTGCCAGCACCAGAGGGTCAGGGAACACTGAAGCTTTCTTT	CASTRGSGNTEAFF
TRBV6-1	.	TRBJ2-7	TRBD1	TGTGCCAGCAGTGAGGGACAGGAGACCTACGAGCAGTACTTC	CASSEGQETYEQYF
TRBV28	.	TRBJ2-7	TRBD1	TGTGCCAGCAGTCCGATGCCGACAGGGGTAATCGTGTCTATAAGACAACGGCAGTACTTC	CASSPMPTGVIVSIRQRQYF
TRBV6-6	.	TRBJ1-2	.	TGTGCCAGCAGCCCCCGGGCGGGTCTAGGGAACTATGGCTACACCTTC	CASSPRAGLGNYGYTF
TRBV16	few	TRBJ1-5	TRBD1	TGTGCCAGCAGACCCCAGGGGGCTAATCAGCCCCAGCATTTT	CASRPQGANQPQHF
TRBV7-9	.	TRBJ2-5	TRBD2	TGTGCCAGCAGCTTAGGTCTAGCGGGGGGCCAAGAGACCCAGTACTTC	CASSLGLAGGQETQYF
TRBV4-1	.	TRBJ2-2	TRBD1	TGCGCCAGCAGCATCGGACAGGGGGACACCGGGGAGCTGTTTTTT	CASSIGQGDTGELFF
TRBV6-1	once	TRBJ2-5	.	TGTGCCAGCAGTGAGCGGGCGGCCGGACAAGAGACCCAGTACTTC	CASSERAAGQETQYF
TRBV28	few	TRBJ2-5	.	TGTGCCAGCAGTTTATTCAGCTATCAGGGGACCCAGTACTTC	CASSLFSYQGTQYF
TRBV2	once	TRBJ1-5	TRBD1	TGTGCCAGCATGAGGGGGCGAGACGGCAATCAGCCCCAGCATTTT	CASMRGRDGNQPQHF
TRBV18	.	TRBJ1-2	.	TGTGCCAGCTCACCAAGTCAGGATGGCTACACCTTC	CASSPSQDGYTF
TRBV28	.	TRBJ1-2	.	TGTGCCAGCAGTATTCGAGTATTAAGGGGGATAGGTTTCACTAACTATGGCTACACCTTC	CASSIRVLRGIGFTNYGYTF
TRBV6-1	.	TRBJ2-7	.	TGTGCCAGCAGTGATTCGGCAGGGTCCTACGAGCAGTACTTC	CASSDSAGSYEQYF
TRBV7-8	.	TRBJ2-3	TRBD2	TGTGCCAGCAGCGGAACTAGCGGGGGGAAGCCAGATACGCAGTATTTT	CASSGTSGGKPDTQYF
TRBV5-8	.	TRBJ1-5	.	TGTGCCAGCAGCTTGTATGAGGGAGGGACTCAGCCCCAGCATTTT	CASSLYEGGTQPQHF
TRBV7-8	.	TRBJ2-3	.	TGTGCCAGCAGCTTCATCGCGCGGGGTACCACAGATACGCAGTATTTT	CASSFIARGTTDTQYF
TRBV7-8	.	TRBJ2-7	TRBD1	TGTGCCAGCAGCTTGCCGGGACAGGGCACCTACGAGCAGTACTTC	CASSLPGQGTYEQYF
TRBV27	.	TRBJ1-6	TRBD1	TGTGCCAGCAGTTGGACAGGGTCCCCACCCCTCCACTTT	CASSWTGSPPLHF
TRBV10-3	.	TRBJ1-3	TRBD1	TGTGCCATCAGCGACCCGGGACAGGGGGAAACTGGAAACACCATATATTTT	CAISDPGQGETGNTIYF
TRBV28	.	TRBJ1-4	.	TGTGCCAGCAGCCTGAGTGTCCGTGAAAAACTGTTTTTT	CASSLSVREKLFF
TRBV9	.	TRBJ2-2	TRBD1	TGTGCCAGCAGCGTACGGGCAGGGGGCCCCGGGGAGCTGTTTTTT	CASSVRAGGPGELFF
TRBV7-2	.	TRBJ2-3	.	TGTGCCAGCAGCTTAGTGGGACAACTCACAGATACGCAGTATTTT	CASSLVGQLTDTQYF
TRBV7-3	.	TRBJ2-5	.	TGTGCCAGCAGCTTATTGGCGGTTAGTGGGACCCAGTACTTC	CASSLLAVSGTQYF
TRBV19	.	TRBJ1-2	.	TGTGCCAGTAGTACCGACAGCTATGGCTACACCTTC	CASSTDSYGYTF
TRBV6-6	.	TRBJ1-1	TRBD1	TGTGCCAGCAGTTCTATAGACAGGGTCAACACTGAAGCTTTCTTT	CASSSIDRVNTEAFF
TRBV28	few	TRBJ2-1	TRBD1	TGTGCCAGCAGTTTATACAGGGGGCGCGAAATTTATGAGCAGTTCTTC	CASSLYRGREIYEQFF
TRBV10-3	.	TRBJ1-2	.	TGTGCCATCAGTGAGGAAGGGAGGGGCTATGGCTACACCTTC	CAISEEGRGYGYTF
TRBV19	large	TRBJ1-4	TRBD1	TGTGCCAGTAGTGCCGAACTACAGGGGGCGGAAGAAAAACTGTTTTTT	CASSAELQGAEEKLFF
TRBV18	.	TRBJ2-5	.	TGTGCCAGCTCACCAGGGGCGGGACAAGAGACCCAGTACTTC	CASSPGAGQETQYF
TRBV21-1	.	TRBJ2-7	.	TGTGCCAGCAGCTTATTTGTAGCTACACGTTTAGACGAGCAGTACTTC	CASSLFVATRLDEQYF
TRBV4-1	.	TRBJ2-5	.	TGCGCCAGCAGCCAAGGTAATCGGGGGAAAGAGACCCAGTACTTC	CASSQGNRGKETQYF
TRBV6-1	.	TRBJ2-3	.	TGTGCCAGCAGCGAAACTAGATCCACAGATACGCAGTATTTT	CASSETRSTDTQYF
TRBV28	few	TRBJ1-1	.	TGTGCCAGCACCCTACTGGGGCAGGGACTTTCTGAAGCTTTCTTT	CASTLLGQGLSEAFF
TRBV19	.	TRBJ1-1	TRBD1	TGTGCCAGTAGCGGGACAGTGGAGACTGAAGCTTTCTTT	CASSGTVETEAFF
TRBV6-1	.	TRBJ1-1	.	TGTGCCAGCAGTGAGGGGCTCCTGAACACTGAAGCTTTCTTT	CASSEGLLNTEAFF
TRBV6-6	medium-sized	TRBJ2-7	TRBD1	TGTGCCAGCAGTTATGTGGGACAGACCTACGAGCAGTACTTC	CASSYVGQTYEQYF
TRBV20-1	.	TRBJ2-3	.	TGCAGTGCTTGGACCAGGGATGCGCAGTATTTT	CSAWTRDAQYF
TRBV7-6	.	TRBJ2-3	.	TGTGCCAGCAGCGTCCGTAGCGCAGATACGCAGTATTTT	CASSVRSADTQYF
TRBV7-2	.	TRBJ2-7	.	TGTGCCAGCAGCACCACTTGGACAGCCAGCTACGAGCAGTACTTC	CASSTTWTASYEQYF
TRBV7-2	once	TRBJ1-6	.	TGTGCCAGCAGCTTAGCGTCGGAGACCCTCCACTTT	CASSLASETLHF
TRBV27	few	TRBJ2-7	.	TGTGCCAGCTCCACGATTGGACAGCGAATTACCTACGAGCAGTACTTC	CASSTIGQRITYEQYF